Listed below are T cell receptor beta chains from one sample, sequenced in a study of cytomegalovirus exposure and HLA in healthy donors. Generated by immunoSEQ multiplex PCR, the TCRdb table keeps only in-frame clones and is missing some. The sample shows about 200,000 clones, approximately 80% of them seen only once. Source material: PBMCs. The receptors originated from a man aged 25-45 years in good health and CMV-seronegative. CDR3s include the opening cysteine and the closing phenylalanine or tryptophan. The order of the fields is clone size, J gene, D gene, V gene, CDR3 DNA, CDR3 protein. D genes are given only for firm matches. Clone size is given for some rows only: seen once, a few or many times, or a class if the clone is expanded.

size: once
J: TRBJ2-7
D: .
V: TRBV2
DNA: TGTGCCAGCAATCTAGAACGCGGCGAGCAGTACTTC
CDR3: CASNLERGEQYF

size: .
J: TRBJ1-2
D: TRBD1
V: TRBV27
DNA: TGTGCCAGCACCCGGACAGGGTATGACTATGGCTACACCTTC
CDR3: CASTRTGYDYGYTF

size: few
J: TRBJ1-6
D: TRBD1
V: TRBV6-1
DNA: TGTGCCAGCAGTGAAGGGACAGGGAGCTCACCCCTCCACTTT
CDR3: CASSEGTGSSPLHF

size: .
J: TRBJ2-5
D: TRBD2
V: TRBV9
DNA: TGTGCCAGCAGCGGTCAACGGACTAGCGGGGGTGAGACCCAGTACTTC
CDR3: CASSGQRTSGGETQYF

size: .
J: TRBJ2-5
D: .
V: TRBV2
DNA: TGTGCCAGCAGTGAGCAGACAACCACCCGGGAGACCCAGTACTTC
CDR3: CASSEQTTTRETQYF

size: .
J: TRBJ1-2
D: TRBD1
V: TRBV5-6
DNA: TGTGCCAGCAGCGGGACAGGGCTCTATGGCTACACCTTC
CDR3: CASSGTGLYGYTF

size: .
J: TRBJ1-2
D: TRBD1
V: TRBV6-5
DNA: TGTGCCAGCAGTTACCGGGGACAGGGTTCGGGCTATGGCTACACCTTC
CDR3: CASSYRGQGSGYGYTF

size: .
J: TRBJ2-1
D: .
V: TRBV6-1
DNA: TGTGCCAGCAGAAATAGTGGGGGCCGTTACAATGAGCAGTTCTTC
CDR3: CASRNSGGRYNEQFF

size: .
J: TRBJ1-2
D: .
V: TRBV7-9
DNA: TGTGCCAGCAGCCCGTTTTTCAGGGCAGGTGTGAGTGGCTACACCTTC
CDR3: CASSPFFRAGVSGYTF

size: .
J: TRBJ2-7
D: TRBD2
V: TRBV11-2
DNA: TGTGCCAGCAGCTACTTTGCTAGCGGTACGCGCTTGGGATCGGACGAGCAGTACTTC
CDR3: CASSYFASGTRLGSDEQYF

size: .
J: TRBJ1-2
D: .
V: TRBV5-1
DNA: TGCGCCAGCAGCCATGCGGCGGGGATCTATGGCTACACCTTC
CDR3: CASSHAAGIYGYTF

size: .
J: TRBJ1-1
D: .
V: TRBV2
DNA: TGTGCCAGCAGTGCGCCCCCAGGGAGGGCTGAAGCTTTCTTT
CDR3: CASSAPPGRAEAFF

size: .
J: TRBJ1-1
D: .
V: TRBV7-3
DNA: TGTGCCAGCAGCCGGGGGTCCGGGGGAGCTTTCTTT
CDR3: CASSRGSGGAFF

size: .
J: TRBJ2-5
D: TRBD1
V: TRBV4-1
DNA: TGCGCCAGCAGCCAAAAAGAAGAAGGGGGCGTCAGAGAGACCCAGTACTTC
CDR3: CASSQKEEGGVRETQYF

size: .
J: TRBJ1-2
D: .
V: TRBV19
DNA: TGTGCCAGTAGTCCCCGGGGAGAGGCCCTTTATGGCTACACCTTC
CDR3: CASSPRGEALYGYTF

size: few
J: TRBJ2-6
D: .
V: TRBV28
DNA: TGTGCCAGCAGTTTGGGTTCCCTTGGACGACGCTCTGGGGCCAGCGTCCTGACTTTC
CDR3: CASSLGSLGRRSGASVLTF

size: .
J: TRBJ2-7
D: .
V: TRBV28
DNA: TGTGCCAGCAGCCCTAAGGAGCGGAGGTTCGATAAGCAGTACTTC
CDR3: CASSPKERRFDKQYF

size: .
J: TRBJ1-1
D: .
V: TRBV19
DNA: TGTGCCAGCACGGCGCAGGGGTGGACTGAAGCTTTCTTT
CDR3: CASTAQGWTEAFF

size: once
J: TRBJ2-7
D: TRBD2
V: TRBV2
DNA: TGTGCCAGCAGTGAGAACGGGGGGTACTCCTACGAGCAGTACTTC
CDR3: CASSENGGYSYEQYF

size: .
J: TRBJ1-1
D: .
V: TRBV18
DNA: TGTGCCAGCTCACCACAGGGGCAGAACACTGAAGCTTTCTTT
CDR3: CASSPQGQNTEAFF

size: .
J: TRBJ2-2
D: .
V: TRBV12-5
DNA: TGTGCTAGTGGTTGGGAGGCGGGGGAGCTGTTTTTT
CDR3: CASGWEAGELFF

size: .
J: TRBJ2-7
D: .
V: TRBV27
DNA: TGTGCCAGACCGGGCCCTCTACGATCGGGGTACGAGCAGTACTTC
CDR3: CARPGPLRSGYEQYF